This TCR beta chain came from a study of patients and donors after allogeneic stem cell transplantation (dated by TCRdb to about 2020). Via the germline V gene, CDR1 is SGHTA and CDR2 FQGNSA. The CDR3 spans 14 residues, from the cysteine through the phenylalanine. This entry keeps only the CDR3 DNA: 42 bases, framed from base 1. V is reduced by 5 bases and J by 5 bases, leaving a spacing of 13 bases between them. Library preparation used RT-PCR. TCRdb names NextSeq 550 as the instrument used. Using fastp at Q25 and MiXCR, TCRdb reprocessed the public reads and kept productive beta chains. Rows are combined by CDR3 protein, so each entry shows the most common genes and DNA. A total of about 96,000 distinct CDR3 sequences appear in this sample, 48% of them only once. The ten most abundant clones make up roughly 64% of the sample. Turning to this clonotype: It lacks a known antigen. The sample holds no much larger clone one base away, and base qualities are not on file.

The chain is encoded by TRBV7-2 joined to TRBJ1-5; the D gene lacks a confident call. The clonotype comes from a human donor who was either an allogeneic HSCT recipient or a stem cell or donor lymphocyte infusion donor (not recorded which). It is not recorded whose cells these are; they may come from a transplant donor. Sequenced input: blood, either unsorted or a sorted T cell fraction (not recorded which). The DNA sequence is TGTGCCAGCAGCCCAACAAGGACGGATCAGCCCCAGCATTTT. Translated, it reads CASSPTRTDQPQHF.